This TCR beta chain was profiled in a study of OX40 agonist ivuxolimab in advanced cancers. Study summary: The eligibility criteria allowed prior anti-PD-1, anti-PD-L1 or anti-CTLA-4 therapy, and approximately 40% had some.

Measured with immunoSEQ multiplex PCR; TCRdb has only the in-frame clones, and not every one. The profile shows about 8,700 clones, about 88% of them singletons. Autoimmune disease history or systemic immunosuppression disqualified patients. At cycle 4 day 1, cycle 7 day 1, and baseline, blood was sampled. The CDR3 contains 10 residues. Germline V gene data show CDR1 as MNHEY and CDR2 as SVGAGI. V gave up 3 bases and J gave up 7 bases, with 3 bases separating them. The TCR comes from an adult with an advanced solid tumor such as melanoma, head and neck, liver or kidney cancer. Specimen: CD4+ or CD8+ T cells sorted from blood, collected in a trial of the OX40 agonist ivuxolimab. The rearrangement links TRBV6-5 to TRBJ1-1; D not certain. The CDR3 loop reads CASSYFEAFF. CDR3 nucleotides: TGTGCCAGCAGTTATTTTGAAGCTTTCTTT.